Given below is one T cell receptor beta chain in context. Its antigen is as yet unknown. Analysis merged second doses at about 4 or about 12 weeks. Generated by immunoSEQ multiplex PCR, the TCRdb table keeps only in-frame clones and is missing some. The table includes 180,000 or so clones, 92% detected once. These data are taken from a study of T cell responses to AZD1222 COVID-19 vaccine. Per the germline V gene, CDR1 is MDHEN and CDR2 is SYDVKM. Trimming took off 5 bases at V and 9 bases at J, with 26 bases between the two ends. This CDR3 contains 17 residues. Overall study results and limits: Within unmutated variant regions lay the reported targets of nearly half of spike-specific TCRs. The donor cohort was predominantly white British with a female majority, and clonal diversity may have been underestimated.

This TCR was recovered from an adult who received the AZD1222 COVID-19 vaccine. The sequenced sample was peripheral blood, obtained 28 days after the second AZD1222 dose. V and J are TRBV28 and TRBJ1-5; unclear D gene. CDR3 in amino acids: CASSTRGQASARGPQHF. CDR3 coding DNA: TGTGCCAGCAGTACTCGGGGTCAGGCATCAGCTAGAGGGCCCCAGCATTTT.